Listed below are T cell receptor beta chains from one sample, sequenced in a study of T cell changes during pregnancy in multiple sclerosis. Generated by immunoSEQ multiplex PCR, the TCRdb table keeps only in-frame clones and is missing some. The data show tens of thousands of clones, with 92% seen just once and under 2.5% held by the top ten. The input for sequencing was peripheral blood, taken in the first trimester of pregnancy. The receptors come from a female donor with multiple sclerosis, enrolled in a pregnancy study. Both conserved end residues are part of each CDR3. The D gene is left open where the match is weak. Size values are once, few and many counts, or a class for expanded clones, and some rows have none.

j_call: TRBJ2-5; d_call: -; clone_size: -; v_call: TRBV20-1; cdr3_nt: TGCGCCGCAGGGTTCCAAGAGACCCAGTACTTC; cdr3_aa: CAAGFQETQYF
j_call: TRBJ1-2; d_call: -; clone_size: few; v_call: TRBV10-3; cdr3_nt: TGTGCCATCAGTGAGATCCTCGGCTATGGCTACACCTTC; cdr3_aa: CAISEILGYGYTF
j_call: TRBJ2-7; d_call: -; clone_size: -; v_call: TRBV12-5; cdr3_nt: TGTGCTAGTGGTTTGGTGGACACTTCCTACGAGCAGTACTTC; cdr3_aa: CASGLVDTSYEQYF
j_call: TRBJ2-3; d_call: TRBD1; clone_size: -; v_call: TRBV19; cdr3_nt: TGTGCCAGTAGTATCCTCCGGGACAGGGCTGTGACAGATACGCAGTATTTT; cdr3_aa: CASSILRDRAVTDTQYF
j_call: TRBJ2-5; d_call: -; clone_size: -; v_call: TRBV9; cdr3_nt: TGTGCCAGCAGTATCGGGACACACGGGAGGGAGACCCAGTACTTC; cdr3_aa: CASSIGTHGRETQYF
j_call: TRBJ2-5; d_call: -; clone_size: -; v_call: TRBV7-6; cdr3_nt: TGTGCCAGCAGTCGGACTACCCTAAACCAAGAGACCCAGTACTTC; cdr3_aa: CASSRTTLNQETQYF
j_call: TRBJ2-3; d_call: -; clone_size: -; v_call: TRBV7-3; cdr3_nt: TGTGCCAGCAGCTTAACGGGCTCGCCAGATACGCAGTATTTT; cdr3_aa: CASSLTGSPDTQYF
j_call: TRBJ1-4; d_call: -; clone_size: once; v_call: TRBV7-8; cdr3_nt: TGTGCCAGCAGCTTAGCGCGGGGCGCGGGAAATGAAAAACTGTTTTTT; cdr3_aa: CASSLARGAGNEKLFF
j_call: TRBJ2-3; d_call: -; clone_size: medium-sized; v_call: TRBV6-6; cdr3_nt: TGTGCCAGCAGCTTAGGGGCGGACCTGGATACGCAGTATTTT; cdr3_aa: CASSLGADLDTQYF
j_call: TRBJ1-1; d_call: -; clone_size: -; v_call: TRBV19; cdr3_nt: TGTGCCAGTAGTAAGGCAGGACTGGACACTGAAGCTTTCTTT; cdr3_aa: CASSKAGLDTEAFF
j_call: TRBJ2-3; d_call: TRBD2; clone_size: -; v_call: TRBV18; cdr3_nt: TGTGCCAGCTCCTCACAAGCGGGATCCCGCACAGATACGCAGTATTTT; cdr3_aa: CASSSQAGSRTDTQYF
j_call: TRBJ2-7; d_call: -; clone_size: -; v_call: TRBV30; cdr3_nt: TGTGCCTGGAGTGTATTACGTAGCGAGCAGTACTTC; cdr3_aa: CAWSVLRSEQYF
j_call: TRBJ2-5; d_call: -; clone_size: few; v_call: TRBV10-3; cdr3_nt: TGTGCCATCAGTGCAGGGTTACAAGAGACCCAGTACTTC; cdr3_aa: CAISAGLQETQYF
j_call: TRBJ2-1; d_call: TRBD2; clone_size: -; v_call: TRBV7-6; cdr3_nt: TGTGCCAGCAGCTTAAGTGCTAGCGGGAGTAGTTACAATGAGCAGTTCTTC; cdr3_aa: CASSLSASGSSYNEQFF
j_call: TRBJ2-6; d_call: -; clone_size: -; v_call: TRBV6-1; cdr3_nt: TGTGCCAGCAGCGTCAGGAACTCTGGGGCCAACGTCCTGACTTTC; cdr3_aa: CASSVRNSGANVLTF
j_call: TRBJ1-3; d_call: -; clone_size: -; v_call: TRBV5-1; cdr3_nt: TGCGCCAGCAGCCAAACGGGACACTCGTATGGCTCTGGAAACACCATATATTTT; cdr3_aa: CASSQTGHSYGSGNTIYF
j_call: TRBJ2-1; d_call: -; clone_size: -; v_call: TRBV6-5; cdr3_nt: TGTGCCAGCACCCCCGCCGGGGGTGAGCAGTTCTTC; cdr3_aa: CASTPAGGEQFF
j_call: TRBJ2-1; d_call: TRBD2; clone_size: -; v_call: TRBV7-3; cdr3_nt: TGTGCCAGCAGCTTATTGGGGACTAAATACAATGAGCAGTTCTTC; cdr3_aa: CASSLLGTKYNEQFF
j_call: TRBJ2-7; d_call: -; clone_size: -; v_call: TRBV20-1; cdr3_nt: TGCAGTGCCCTCCTAGTCCACGAGCAGTACTTC; cdr3_aa: CSALLVHEQYF
j_call: TRBJ2-3; d_call: TRBD2; clone_size: -; v_call: TRBV28; cdr3_nt: TGTGCCAGCAGTCAGCCTTCGGCTAGCGGGTTTATGGATACGCAGTATTTT; cdr3_aa: CASSQPSASGFMDTQYF
j_call: TRBJ2-3; d_call: -; clone_size: -; v_call: TRBV14; cdr3_nt: TGTGCCAGCAGCCAAGATTGGGCCCTTTCTAGCACAGATACGCAGTATTTT; cdr3_aa: CASSQDWALSSTDTQYF
j_call: TRBJ2-1; d_call: TRBD2; clone_size: -; v_call: TRBV6-5; cdr3_nt: TGTGCCAGCAGCCGGGGACTAGCCCACAATGAGCAGTTCTTC; cdr3_aa: CASSRGLAHNEQFF
j_call: TRBJ2-7; d_call: TRBD2; clone_size: -; v_call: TRBV9; cdr3_nt: TGTGCCAGCAGCGTAGGGCTAGCGGGGGCCTACGAGCAGTACTTC; cdr3_aa: CASSVGLAGAYEQYF
j_call: TRBJ2-7; d_call: TRBD2; clone_size: once; v_call: TRBV19; cdr3_nt: TGTGCCAGTAGACCCGCGGGACTAGCGGGTTACGAGCAGTACTTC; cdr3_aa: CASRPAGLAGYEQYF
j_call: TRBJ2-3; d_call: -; clone_size: once; v_call: TRBV6-1; cdr3_nt: TGTGCCAGCAGTGTTAGCGGCTATACAGATACGCAGTATTTT; cdr3_aa: CASSVSGYTDTQYF
j_call: TRBJ1-4; d_call: -; clone_size: -; v_call: TRBV18; cdr3_nt: TGTGCCAGCTCACAGCAGGGGAGGGCGACTAATGAAAAACTGTTTTTT; cdr3_aa: CASSQQGRATNEKLFF
j_call: TRBJ2-7; d_call: -; clone_size: -; v_call: TRBV27; cdr3_nt: TGTGCCAGCAGTTTCTGGGGCCGCGAGCAGTACTTC; cdr3_aa: CASSFWGREQYF
j_call: TRBJ2-1; d_call: TRBD2; clone_size: -; v_call: TRBV27; cdr3_nt: TGTGCCACCGCGAGGCTAGCGGGCTCTCCCAATGAGCAGTTCTTC; cdr3_aa: CATARLAGSPNEQFF
j_call: TRBJ1-1; d_call: -; clone_size: -; v_call: TRBV5-1; cdr3_nt: TGCGCCAGCACCCAAACGTTGGCGGATACTGAAGCTTTCTTT; cdr3_aa: CASTQTLADTEAFF
j_call: TRBJ2-5; d_call: TRBD2; clone_size: once; v_call: TRBV4-2; cdr3_nt: TGTGCCAGCAGCCAATCCACTAGCGGGTCCCAAGAGACCCAGTACTTC; cdr3_aa: CASSQSTSGSQETQYF
j_call: TRBJ1-2; d_call: -; clone_size: -; v_call: TRBV7-3; cdr3_nt: TGTGCCAGCAGCTTACTCGGGAGTACGAACGACGGCTACACCTTC; cdr3_aa: CASSLLGSTNDGYTF
j_call: TRBJ2-5; d_call: TRBD1; clone_size: -; v_call: TRBV5-4; cdr3_nt: TGTGCCAGCAGCCCGGGACAGGGTCGAGAGACCCAGTACTTC; cdr3_aa: CASSPGQGRETQYF
j_call: TRBJ1-2; d_call: -; clone_size: -; v_call: TRBV28; cdr3_nt: TGTGCCAGCAGTCCGTGGAGGGGCGGCTACACCTTC; cdr3_aa: CASSPWRGGYTF
j_call: TRBJ1-1; d_call: -; clone_size: -; v_call: TRBV7-9; cdr3_nt: TGTGCCAGCAGCTGGGCAGCTGAAGCTTTCTTT; cdr3_aa: CASSWAAEAFF
j_call: TRBJ2-5; d_call: TRBD2; clone_size: -; v_call: TRBV29-1; cdr3_nt: TGCAGCGCCTCCGGACTAGCGGGCCTCCAAGAGACCCAGTACTTC; cdr3_aa: CSASGLAGLQETQYF
j_call: TRBJ1-5; d_call: -; clone_size: -; v_call: TRBV15; cdr3_nt: TGTGCCACCAGCAGAGATAGGGGGTCGGAGCAGCCCCAGCATTTT; cdr3_aa: CATSRDRGSEQPQHF
j_call: TRBJ2-1; d_call: -; clone_size: -; v_call: TRBV5-1; cdr3_nt: TGCGCCAGCAGGGGGACTGGCCTTTTTTACAATGAGCAGTTCTTC; cdr3_aa: CASRGTGLFYNEQFF
j_call: TRBJ2-5; d_call: -; clone_size: -; v_call: TRBV5-1; cdr3_nt: TGCGCCAGCAGCTTAGGGTTGCGCCAGCGGGAGACCCAGTACTTC; cdr3_aa: CASSLGLRQRETQYF
j_call: TRBJ2-7; d_call: TRBD2; clone_size: -; v_call: TRBV11-1; cdr3_nt: TGTGCCAGCAGCCCCGCTAGCGGGAGCTACGAGCAGTACTTC; cdr3_aa: CASSPASGSYEQYF
j_call: TRBJ2-2; d_call: -; clone_size: -; v_call: TRBV7-3; cdr3_nt: TGTGCCAGCAGCTCGCCGGGGGCCGGGGAGCTGTTTTTT; cdr3_aa: CASSSPGAGELFF
j_call: TRBJ2-1; d_call: -; clone_size: -; v_call: TRBV7-9; cdr3_nt: TGTGCCAGCAGCCCGGGGGCGGGAGCTATTGAGCAGTTCTTC; cdr3_aa: CASSPGAGAIEQFF
j_call: TRBJ1-2; d_call: TRBD1; clone_size: -; v_call: TRBV5-6; cdr3_nt: TGTGCCAGCAGCGCAAGGACAGGGGATAGGATCTATGGCTACACCTTC; cdr3_aa: CASSARTGDRIYGYTF
j_call: TRBJ1-1; d_call: TRBD1; clone_size: -; v_call: TRBV7-3; cdr3_nt: TGTGCCAGCAGCTCTAGGGGACAGCGGGCTTTCTTT; cdr3_aa: CASSSRGQRAFF
j_call: TRBJ2-4; d_call: TRBD1; clone_size: -; v_call: TRBV7-9; cdr3_nt: TGTGCCAGCAGCTTTCCGACAGGGGGCAGCCAAAACATTCAGTACTTC; cdr3_aa: CASSFPTGGSQNIQYF
j_call: TRBJ1-6; d_call: -; clone_size: once; v_call: TRBV7-9; cdr3_nt: TGTGCCAGCAGCCCGAGAGTCCCCGACCGGGATAATTCACCCCTCCACTTT; cdr3_aa: CASSPRVPDRDNSPLHF
j_call: TRBJ1-1; d_call: -; clone_size: -; v_call: TRBV6-6; cdr3_nt: TGTGCCAGCAGTTTGACAGACGAAGCTTTCTTT; cdr3_aa: CASSLTDEAFF
j_call: TRBJ2-5; d_call: -; clone_size: -; v_call: TRBV28; cdr3_nt: TGTGCCAGCAGTGAACAGGTAGAGACCCAGTACTTC; cdr3_aa: CASSEQVETQYF
j_call: TRBJ2-1; d_call: -; clone_size: -; v_call: TRBV15; cdr3_nt: TGTGCCACCAGCAGAGTAGGCGGGCCTGAGGTTCGGGATGAGCAGTTCTTC; cdr3_aa: CATSRVGGPEVRDEQFF
j_call: TRBJ2-2; d_call: TRBD1; clone_size: -; v_call: TRBV4-2; cdr3_nt: TGTGCCAGCAGCCGACTCATCCCGGGACAGGGGGGATACACCGGGGAGCTGTTTTTT; cdr3_aa: CASSRLIPGQGGYTGELFF
j_call: TRBJ1-2; d_call: TRBD1; clone_size: -; v_call: TRBV6-5; cdr3_nt: TGTGCCAGCAGAAGGGACAGTAACTATGGCTATACCTTC; cdr3_aa: CASRRDSNYGYTF
j_call: TRBJ1-1; d_call: -; clone_size: -; v_call: TRBV28; cdr3_nt: TGTGCCAGCAAGGTCGGACACGCCACTGAAGCTTTCTTT; cdr3_aa: CASKVGHATEAFF
j_call: TRBJ1-2; d_call: -; clone_size: -; v_call: TRBV5-4; cdr3_nt: TGTGCCAGCAGCTTGGCCGGACTGACCTATGGCTACACCTTC; cdr3_aa: CASSLAGLTYGYTF
j_call: TRBJ1-1; d_call: -; clone_size: -; v_call: TRBV5-6; cdr3_nt: TGTGCCAGCAGCTTGGCCGTAGCAGAAGCTTTCTTT; cdr3_aa: CASSLAVAEAFF
j_call: TRBJ2-3; d_call: TRBD2; clone_size: -; v_call: TRBV10-1; cdr3_nt: TGCGCCAGGAACGGGACTAGCGGGAGATCAGATACGCAGTATTTT; cdr3_aa: CARNGTSGRSDTQYF